These 25 T cell receptor beta chains came from one sample sequenced in a study of T cells after yellow fever vaccination. A single record per CDR3 protein comes from TCRdb applying MiXCR to the 5' RACE reads. The sample lists some 300,000 distinct CDR3 sequences, about 7.8% seen once, with roughly 15% in the top ten. Sequenced here: PBMCs, sampled more than 35 days after the first yellow fever vaccination. Receptors originate from a man aged 18 to 30 who received the YFV17D yellow fever vaccine.

This clonotype has a handful of counts. V gene TRBV11-2 combines with J gene TRBJ2-5, with a tentative D call TRBD2 (5 bases). The length of the CDR3 is 16 residues. Looked up from germline, CDR1 is SGHAT and CDR2 is FQNNGV. V gave up 5 bases and J gave up 9 bases, with 25 bases separating them. The CDR3 DNA sequence: TGTGCCAGCAGCACTGGAGGTGCGGGTAACGGGGTGGCCCAGTACTTC. As protein: CASSTGGAGNGVAQYF. Combining the CDR3 with reference TRBV11-2 and TRBJ2-5 gives the whole variable domain EAGVAQSPRYKIIEKRQSVAFWCNPISGHATLYWYQQILGQGPKLLIQFQNNGVVDDSQLPKDRFSAERLKGVDSTLKIQPAKLEDSAVYLCASSTGGAGNGVAQYFGPGTRLLVL.

This clonotype has a handful of counts. V is TRBV20-1 and J is TRBJ2-1; 11 nucleotides agree with TRBD1. Trimming took 0 bases from V and 6 from J; bases not matched to a gene: 4. The CDR3 totals 15 residues. Germline-derived CDR1 and CDR2 are DFQATT and SNEGSKA (reference sequence). DNA for the CDR3: TGCAGTGCTAGAGATCGGGACAGGGGGACCAATGAGCAGTTCTTC. Amino acid sequence: CSARDRDRGTNEQFF.

The chain combines TRBV12-3 or TRBV12-4 with TRBJ1-1; 7 bases align to TRBD1. The CDR3 is made up of 14 amino acids. Trimming removed 7 bases from V and 1 base from J; junction bases left unmatched: 6. In DNA form, the CDR3 reads TGTGCCAGCATCGCCGGGACAGAGAACACTGAAGCTTTCTTT. Translation: CASIAGTENTEAFF.

V usage is TRBV6-1 and J usage is TRBJ1-1; 7 bases fit TRBD1. Trimming took 6 bases from V and 10 from J; bases not matched to a gene: 14. This CDR3 has 14 residues. Germline CDR1 and CDR2: MNHNS and SASEGT. The CDR3 sequence is CASRDVTTGEIAFF. The CDR3 nucleotides are TGTGCCAGCAGAGACGTTACAACAGGGGAGATAGCTTTCTTT.

In its sample, this clonotype was seen many times. The chain is built from TRBV7-6 and TRBJ1-6; the D is unclear. Trimming took off 5 bases at V and 7 bases at J, with 12 bases between the two ends. This CDR3 has 14 residues. Germline CDR1 SGHVS, CDR2 FNYEAQ. CDR3 DNA sequence: TGTGCCAGCAGCCCCACGGGCCTAAATTCACCCCTCCACTTT. This encodes CASSPTGLNSPLHF.

J is TRBJ2-1 and V is TRBV2; possibly TRBD2 for D (7 bases). With 11 bases removed from V and 8 bases from J, the gap between germline ends came to 25 bases. This CDR3 is built from 15 residues. Germline V gene sequence: CDR1 SNHLY, CDR2 FYNNEI. In nucleotides, the CDR3 is TGTGCCGACCGCCAGGGGAGGGGGGTGGGAGATGAGCAGTTCTTC. Translating it yields CADRQGRGVGDEQFF.

This clonotype showed up just a few times. This chain uses TRBV6-8 with TRBJ2-1; 14 bases agree with TRBD2. CDR3 length equals 20 residues. CDR1 and CDR2 from the germline V gene are MNHGY and SAAAGT. The junction had 15 bases not matched to a gene; V was cut back by 6 bases and J by 2 bases. The CDR3 loop reads CASRRVERLAGGSPYNEQFF. Here the CDR3 DNA reads TGTGCCAGCAGAAGGGTGGAGAGACTAGCGGGGGGGAGCCCCTACAATGAGCAGTTCTTC.

The table lists this clonotype with a few counts. V gene TRBV29-1 combines with J gene TRBJ1-2, with no clear D. The V and J ends lost 7 bases and 5 bases respectively, with 11 bases between them. Germline CDR1 and CDR2: SQVTM and ANQGSEA. The CDR3 covers 11 residues. CDR3 loop: CSARRQYGYTF. In nucleotides, the CDR3 is TGCAGCGCCCGCCGGCAGTATGGCTACACCTTC.

This clonotype was observed a few times. A much larger clone lies one base from this, so it may be a read error. V and J are TRBV11-3 and TRBJ2-3, with D hard to call. Germline V CDR1 and CDR2: SGHNT, YENEEA. V was clipped by 4 bases and J by 2 bases, with 4 bases between them. There are 12 residues in the CDR3. The CDR3 DNA follows: TGTGCCAGCAGCTCCCACACAGATACGCAGTATTTT. Its translation: CASSSHTDTQYF.

The V call is TRBV4-3, the J call TRBJ2-7; perhaps D is TRBD1 or TRBD2 (5 bases each). Looked up from germline, CDR1 is LGHNA and CDR2 is YSLEER. The CDR3 runs to 14 residues. The V end was cut by 1 base, the J end by 2 bases, with 9 bases between. The CDR3 here is CASSQVGTTYEQYF. The CDR3 region has the DNA TGCGCCAGCAGCCAAGTCGGGACCACCTACGAGCAGTACTTC.

At least ten counts were recorded for this clonotype. The chain couples TRBV7-2 to TRBJ2-7, with no clear D. V lost 1 base and J lost 5, with 9 bases in between. Germline-derived CDR1 and CDR2 are SGHTA and FQGNSA. The CDR3 length is 13 residues. CDR3 in amino acids: CASSLDGFHEQYF. CDR3 in DNA: TGTGCCAGCAGCTTAGACGGATTCCACGAGCAGTACTTC. Together with reference TRBV7-2 and TRBJ2-7, the CDR3 gives the full variable domain: GAGVSQSPSNKVTEKGKDVELRCDPISGHTALYWYRQSLGQGLEFLIYFQGNSAPDKSGLPSDRFSAERTGGSVSTLTIQRTQQEDSAVYLCASSLDGFHEQYFGPGTRLTVT.

This chain links TRBV7-9 with TRBJ2-3, with TRBD1 matching 9 bases. The V gene end was trimmed by 6 bases and the J gene end by 7 bases; junction bases not matched to a gene: 14. The V gene's germline CDR1 is SEHNR and CDR2 FQNEAQ (reference sequence). This CDR3 has 16 residues. CDR3 sequence reads: CASSLPAGTGLNTQYF. The CDR3 DNA sequence: TGTGCCAGCAGTCTACCGGCCGGGACAGGGTTGAATACGCAGTATTTT.

About this clonotype itself: A junction end diverges from the germline sequence, so it may reflect a read error. The genes are TRBV20-1 and TRBJ2-5; 11 bases agree with TRBD2. Germline lookup yields CDR1 DFQATT and CDR2 SNEGSKA (reference sequence). The CDR3 is made up of 16 amino acids. CDR3 sequence (DNA): TGCTGTGCTAGAGCGGGTCCTAGCGGGGGGACGGAGACCCAGTACTTC. Its translation: CCARAGPSGGTETQYF.

The chain recombines TRBV11-2 with TRBJ2-2; TRBD2 agrees at 10 bases. V trimming: 1 base; J trimming: 4 bases; junction bases outside the gene matches: 15. In germline, CDR1 is SGHAT, CDR2 FQNNGV. CDR3 length: 20 residues. The CDR3 nucleotides read TGTGCCAGCAGCTTAGGGGGGCGCTGGGAGCGGGGGGGCGTCACCGGGGAGCTGTTTTTT. It specifies CASSLGGRWERGGVTGELFF.

This clonotype came up many times. This rearrangement joins TRBV7-2 to TRBJ1-1; tentative D call: TRBD1 (6 bases). V was pared by 5 bases and J by 6 bases, with 19 bases between. The germline V gene encodes CDR1 SGHTA and CDR2 FQGNSA. This CDR3 has 15 residues. CDR3 loop: CASSQRGGRRAEAFF. The CDR3 coding sequence is TGTGCCAGCAGCCAAAGAGGGGGGCGAAGGGCTGAAGCTTTCTTT.

This clonotype showed up many times. For the CDR3, the DNA is TGTGCCAGTAAGCGGGGGGGCCAAGACAATGAGCAGTTCTTC. Translated, it gives CASKRGGQDNEQFF. V and J are TRBV7-2 and TRBJ2-1; 10 nucleotides match TRBD2. The CDR3 loop spans 14 amino acids. CDR1 is SGHTA, CDR2 FQGNSA, per germline. V was clipped by 9 bases and J by 5 bases; unmatched bases: 7.

The sample holds a few counts of this clonotype. The V gene is TRBV19, the J gene TRBJ2-1; the D is unclear. The CDR3 is made up of 12 amino acids. The V gene lost 6 bases and the J gene lost 8 bases, with 11 bases spanning the gap. Germline-derived CDR1 and CDR2 are LNHDA and SQIVND (reference sequence). As DNA, the CDR3 is TGTGCCAGTAGAAGAGCCCCGGATGAGCAGTTCTTC. Residues: CASRRAPDEQFF.

The chain links TRBV5-1 to TRBJ2-1; no firm D call. Trimming took 0 bases from V and 1 from J, leaving 8 bases between them. Germline V gives CDR1 SGHRS, CDR2 YFSETQ. CDR3 length: 15 residues. CDR3 sequence: CASSLAILSYNEQFF. The CDR3, as DNA: TGCGCCAGCAGCTTGGCTATTCTTTCCTACAATGAGCAGTTCTTC.

This rearrangement joins TRBV19 to TRBJ2-7; D is undetermined. This CDR3 contains 12 residues. Germline lookup yields CDR1 LNHDA and CDR2 SQIVND (reference sequence). The ends were cut back, 5 bases at V and 4 bases at J, with 9 bases in the middle. The CDR3 loop reads CASSPTWYEQYF. The CDR3 DNA reads TGTGCCAGTAGTCCAACTTGGTACGAGCAGTACTTC. The full variable domain, its missing parts supplied by reference TRBV19 and TRBJ2-7, is DGGITQSPKYLFRKEGQNVTLSCEQNLNHDAMYWYRQDPGQGLRLIYYSQIVNDFQKGDIAEGYSVSREKKESFPLTVTSAQKNPTAFYLCASSPTWYEQYFGPGTRLTVT.

A few counts support this clonotype. This chain uses TRBV6-1 with TRBJ2-5; D is ambiguous. CDR1 is MNHNS and CDR2 is SASEGT in the germline V gene. The CDR3 runs 14 residues. V was trimmed by 5 bases and J by 2 bases, leaving 12 bases between them. The CDR3 spells CASSTPRTQETQYF. DNA for the CDR3: TGTGCCAGCAGTACCCCACGGACGCAAGAGACCCAGTACTTC.

This clonotype was counted a few times. The genes are TRBV7-2 and TRBJ2-7; D gene uncertain. CDR1 is SGHTA and CDR2 is FQGNSA in the germline V gene. Trimming cost V 6 bases and J 3 bases, with 9 bases left between them. The CDR3 length is 12 residues. The CDR3: CASRGSRYEQYF. CDR3 coding DNA: TGTGCCAGCAGGGGCAGCCGCTACGAGCAGTACTTC.

The chain links TRBV29-1 to TRBJ1-1, with TRBD1 matching over 8 bases. The ends lost 7 bases at V and 0 bases at J; junction bases unmatched: 10. In germline, CDR1 is SQVTM, CDR2 ANQGSEA. This CDR3 region has 15 residues. CDR3 sequence (DNA): TGCAGCGGTGAGTGGGACAGGTTTTTGAACACTGAAGCTTTCTTT. This gives the protein CSGEWDRFLNTEAFF.

This clonotype was observed a few times. V usage is TRBV6-5 and J usage is TRBJ2-1; 11 nucleotides agree with TRBD1. There are 12 residues in the CDR3. V trimming: 11 bases; J trimming: 14 bases; junction bases outside the gene matches: 11. Germline V lookup: CDR1 MNHEY, CDR2 SVGAGI. CDR3 DNA: TGTGCCTCCGGCCGAGGGACAGGGGGGGAGTTCTTC. This sequence encodes CASGRGTGGEFF.

This clonotype came up a few times. The rearrangement uses TRBV5-5 and TRBJ2-1; 9 bases fit TRBD1. V dropped 5 bases and J dropped 5; count of bases not matched to a gene: 5. The CDR3 has 14 amino acids. CDR1 and CDR2 from the germline V gene are SGHKS and YYEKEE (reference sequence). In DNA form, the CDR3 reads TGTGCCAGCAGGGAAAGGACAGGGGACAATGAGCAGTTCTTC. Translating gives CASRERTGDNEQFF.

The DNA of the CDR3 is TGTGCCAGCAGCTTAAGTCGGGCCGGGGGTCAGTCGACCCAGTACTTC. Encoded protein: CASSLSRAGGQSTQYF. The chain combines TRBV11-2 with TRBJ2-5; D possibly corresponds to TRBD2 (6 bases). Per the germline V gene, CDR1 is SGHAT and CDR2 is FQNNGV. The CDR3 is made up of 16 amino acids. The V gene lost 2 bases and the J gene lost 7 bases, with 20 bases spanning the gap.